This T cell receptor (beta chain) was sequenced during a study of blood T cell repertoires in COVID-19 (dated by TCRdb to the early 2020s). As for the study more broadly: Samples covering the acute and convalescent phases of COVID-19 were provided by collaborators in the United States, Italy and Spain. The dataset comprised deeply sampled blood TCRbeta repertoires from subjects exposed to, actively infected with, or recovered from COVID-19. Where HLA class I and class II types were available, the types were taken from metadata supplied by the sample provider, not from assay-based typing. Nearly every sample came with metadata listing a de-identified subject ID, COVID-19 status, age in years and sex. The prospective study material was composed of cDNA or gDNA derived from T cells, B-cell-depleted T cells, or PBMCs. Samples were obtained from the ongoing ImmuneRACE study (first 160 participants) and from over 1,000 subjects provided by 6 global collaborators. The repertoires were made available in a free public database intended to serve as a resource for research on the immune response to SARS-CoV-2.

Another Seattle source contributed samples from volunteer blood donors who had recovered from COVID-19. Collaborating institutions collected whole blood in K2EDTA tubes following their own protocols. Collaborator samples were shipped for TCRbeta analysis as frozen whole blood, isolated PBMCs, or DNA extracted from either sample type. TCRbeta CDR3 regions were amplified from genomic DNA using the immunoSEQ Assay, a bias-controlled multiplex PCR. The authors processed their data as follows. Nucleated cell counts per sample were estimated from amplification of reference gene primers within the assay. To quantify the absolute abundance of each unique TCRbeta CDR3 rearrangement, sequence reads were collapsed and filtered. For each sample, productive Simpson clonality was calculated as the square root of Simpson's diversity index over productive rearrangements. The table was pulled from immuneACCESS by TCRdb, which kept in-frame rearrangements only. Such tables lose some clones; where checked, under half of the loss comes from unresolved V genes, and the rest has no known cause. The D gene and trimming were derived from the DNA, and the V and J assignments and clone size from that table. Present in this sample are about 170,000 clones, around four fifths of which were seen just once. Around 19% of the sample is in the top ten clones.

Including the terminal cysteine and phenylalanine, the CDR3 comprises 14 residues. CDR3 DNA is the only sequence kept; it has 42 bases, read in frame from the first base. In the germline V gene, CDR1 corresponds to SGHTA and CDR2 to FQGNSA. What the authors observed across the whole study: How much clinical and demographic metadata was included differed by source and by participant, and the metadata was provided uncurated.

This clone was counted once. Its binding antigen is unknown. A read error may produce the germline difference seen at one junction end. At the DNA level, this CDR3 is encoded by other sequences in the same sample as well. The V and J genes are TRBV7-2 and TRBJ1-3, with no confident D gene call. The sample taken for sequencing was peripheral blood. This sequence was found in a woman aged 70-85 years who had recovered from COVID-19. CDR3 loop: CASSPRIPGNTIYF. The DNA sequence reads TGTGCTAGCAGCCCCAGGATCCCTGGAAACACCATATATTTT. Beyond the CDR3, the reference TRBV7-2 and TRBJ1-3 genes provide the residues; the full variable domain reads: GAGVSQSPSNKVTEKGKDVELRCDPISGHTALYWYRQSLGQGLEFLIYFQGNSAPDKSGLPSDRFSAERTGGSVSTLTIQRTQQEDSAVYLCASSPRIPGNTIYFGEGSWLTVV.